The next 21 T cell receptor beta chains were all read from a single sample in a study of OX40 agonist ivuxolimab in advanced cancers. Sequenced by immunoSEQ multiplex PCR; TCRdb stores in-frame clones only, minus some. This table has 95,000 to 100,000 clones, roughly 80% appearing once. Sequenced material: CD4+ or CD8+ T cells sorted from blood, taken in a trial of the OX40 agonist ivuxolimab. The receptors stem from an adult with an advanced solid tumor such as melanoma, head and neck, liver or kidney cancer.

In DNA, the CDR3 is TGCGCCAGCAGCCTGGGACAGCGTTTCCCCGATACGCAGTATTTT. As protein: CASSLGQRFPDTQYF. This rearrangement joins TRBV5-1 to TRBJ2-3, with TRBD1 matching 7 bases. V shed 4 bases, J shed 6 bases, and the junction held 11 bases outside the gene matches. Germline-derived CDR1 and CDR2 are SGHRS and YFSETQ. There are 15 residues in the CDR3.

J is TRBJ2-2 and V is TRBV5-4; TRBD1 or TRBD2 may be the D gene (6 bases each). This CDR3 comprises 17 residues. With 7 bases removed from V and 8 bases from J, the gap between germline ends came to 27 bases. In germline, CDR1 is SGHNT, CDR2 YYREEE (reference sequence). The CDR3, as DNA: TGTGCCAGCCTAGCCCCTACCGGGACACGGGGGTCGGGGGAGCTGTTTTTT. Residues: CASLAPTGTRGSGELFF.

This clone was seen once. The rearrangement joins TRBV5-1 to TRBJ1-3; unclear D gene. Trimming took off 2 bases at V and 0 bases at J, with 6 bases between the two ends. This CDR3 is built from 14 residues. Germline lookup yields CDR1 SGHRS and CDR2 YFSETQ. The CDR3: CASSLQSSGNTIYF. Written as DNA, the CDR3 is TGCGCCAGCAGCTTACAGTCCTCTGGAAACACCATATATTTT.

This clone came up a few times. The CDR3 sequence: CASSERSNQPQHF. CDR3 nucleotides: TGTGCCAGCAGCGAGAGGAGCAATCAGCCCCAGCATTTT. The chain combines TRBV7-2 with TRBJ1-5; D call uncertain. Germline CDR1 reads SGHTA; CDR2 reads FQGNSA. The CDR3 contains 13 residues. V lost 5 bases to trimming and J lost 1 base, with 6 bases between them.

This rearrangement joins TRBV28 to TRBJ1-1; D remains ambiguous. CDR1 is MDHEN, CDR2 SYDVKM, per germline. The germline V and J ends were trimmed by 2 bases and 4 bases, with 8 bases remaining between them. The CDR3 has 13 amino acids. Here the CDR3 reads CASSLGESTEAFF. CDR3 DNA sequence: TGTGCCAGCAGTTTAGGAGAGAGCACTGAAGCTTTCTTT.

The chain couples TRBV9 to TRBJ1-1; D not resolved. The CDR3 is 13 residues long. The germline gives CDR1 SGDLS, CDR2 YYNGEE. V was cut by 3 bases and J by 3 bases, with 9 bases left in between. DNA of the CDR3: TGTGCCAGCAGCGCTTCGACCCACACTGAAGCTTTCTTT. Translating gives CASSASTHTEAFF.

The J gene is TRBJ1-1, the V gene TRBV18; D is undetermined. Germline V gene lookup returns CDR1 KGHSH and CDR2 LQKENI. This CDR3 comprises 15 residues. Trimming left V 0 bases short and J 0 bases short, with 8 bases between. CDR3 region: CASSPPTFMNTEAFF. The CDR3 DNA reads TGTGCCAGCTCACCACCGACTTTTATGAACACTGAAGCTTTCTTT. Looking up the rest from reference TRBV18 and TRBJ1-1 gives the full variable domain: NAGVMQNPRHLVRRRGQEARLRCSPMKGHSHVYWYRQLPEEGLKFMVYLQKENIIDESGMPKERFSAEFPKEGPSILRIQQVVRGDSAAYFCASSPPTFMNTEAFFGQGTRLTVV.

This clone is medium-sized (0.01 to 0.1%). The chain links TRBV4-2 to TRBJ1-1; the D is unclear. Germline-derived CDR1 and CDR2 are LGHNA and YNFKEQ. The CDR3 length is 14 residues. Deletions cut 3 bases from V and 9 bases from J, with 17 bases between. The CDR3 spells CASSHPNLGNQAFF. Written as DNA, the CDR3 is TGTGCCAGCAGCCACCCCAATCTCGGGAATCAAGCTTTCTTT.

This clone was recorded only once. This chain uses TRBV28 with TRBJ1-5; 9 bases map to TRBD1. In germline, CDR1 is MDHEN, CDR2 SYDVKM. V was clipped by 6 bases and J by 1 base; unmatched bases: 10. The CDR3 runs to 17 residues. CDR3 coding DNA: TGTGCCAGCAGAACCGGGACAGGGTTTTTGAGCAATCAGCCCCAGCATTTT. It specifies CASRTGTGFLSNQPQHF.

The chain carries TRBV10-3 and TRBJ2-1; the match to TRBD2 covers 7 bases. Germline assignment: CDR1 ENHRY and CDR2 SYGVKD. The junction had 15 bases not matched to a gene; V was cut back by 6 bases and J by 1 base. The CDR3 contains 18 residues. CDR3 bases: TGTGCCATCAGCGAGCCAGGGACTAATGGGAGGTCCTACAATGAGCAGTTCTTC. It is translated as CAISEPGTNGRSYNEQFF.

The rearrangement joins TRBV18 to TRBJ1-1, with D uncertain. The CDR3 is 13 residues long. Germline assignment: CDR1 KGHSH and CDR2 LQKENI. Between the trimmed V and J ends, which lost 8 bases and 1 base, there was a span of 11 bases. In DNA, the CDR3 is TGTGCCAGCAATATTAACGGGAACACTGAAGCTTTCTTT. As protein: CASNINGNTEAFF.

The chain is built from TRBV28 and TRBJ1-2; perhaps TRBD1 as D (6 bases). Between the trimmed V and J ends, which lost 4 bases and 8 bases, there was a span of 23 bases. This CDR3 is 16 amino acids long. Germline V lookup: CDR1 MDHEN, CDR2 SYDVKM. CDR3: CASSSRQVSPPRGYTF. The CDR3 DNA follows: TGTGCCAGCAGTTCCCGACAGGTATCCCCCCCGAGGGGCTACACCTTC.

The V gene is TRBV7-7, the J gene TRBJ2-5; D is undetermined. The V gene lost 6 bases and the J gene lost 6 bases, with 8 bases spanning the gap. Germline-derived CDR1 and CDR2 are SSHAT and FNYEAQ (reference sequence). There are 11 residues in the CDR3. CDR3 residues: CASSYRQTQYF. CDR3 in DNA: TGTGCCAGCAGTTACAGACAGACCCAGTACTTC.

This chain uses TRBV29-1 with TRBJ2-3; D is unresolved. Germline CDR1 is SQVTM and CDR2 is ANQGSEA. Between the trimmed V and J ends, which lost 6 bases and 1 base, there was a span of 17 bases. The CDR3 length is 15 residues. The CDR3 loop is CSVGPARPGTDTQYF. The CDR3 DNA follows: TGCAGCGTGGGCCCGGCCAGGCCAGGCACAGATACGCAGTATTTT.

The J gene is TRBJ2-3, the V gene TRBV4-1, with TRBD2 as a possible D gene (5 bases). Germline values: CDR1 MGHRA, CDR2 YSYEKL. Trimming took off 0 bases at V and 1 base at J, with 11 bases between the two ends. The CDR3 length is 16 residues. The CDR3, as DNA: TGCGCCAGCAGCCAAGATGGTGCGCGGGGCACAGATACGCAGTATTTT. The encoded protein is CASSQDGARGTDTQYF.

The chain combines TRBV6-6 with TRBJ2-7, with D hard to call. This CDR3 is built from 15 residues. Trimming took off 0 bases at V and 2 bases at J, with 11 bases between the two ends. The germline V gene encodes CDR1 MNHNY and CDR2 SVGAGI (reference sequence). CDR3 amino acids: CASSYSPGRTYEQYF. As DNA, the CDR3 is TGTGCCAGCAGTTACTCCCCCGGTCGTACCTACGAGCAGTACTTC.

This chain uses TRBV29-1 with TRBJ2-5; unclear D gene. This CDR3 has 11 residues. Trimming shortened V by 7 bases and J by 5 bases, and 11 bases separated the two germline ends. The germline gives CDR1 SQVTM, CDR2 ANQGSEA. For the CDR3, the DNA is TGCAGCGCCAAGCCACCCGAGACCCAGTACTTC. Amino acids: CSAKPPETQYF.

The chain couples TRBV13 to TRBJ2-7, with D possibly TRBD1 on 5 matching bases. CDR1 and CDR2 (germline): PRHDT, FYEKMQ (reference sequence). V was shortened by 0 bases and J by 7 bases, with 10 bases between the two germline ends. The length of the CDR3 is 13 residues. The CDR3 DNA is TGTGCCAGCAGCTTAGGAAGTAGGGGAGAGCAGTACTTC. Translation: CASSLGSRGEQYF. The full variable domain, with the rest looked up from reference TRBV13 and TRBJ2-7, is AAGVIQSPRHLIKEKRETATLKCYPIPRHDTVYWYQQGPGQDPQFLISFYEKMQSDKGSIPDRFSAQQFSDYHSELNMSSLELGDSALYFCASSLGSRGEQYFGPGTRLTVT.

With regard to this clone: The junction departs from germline at one end; a sequencing error may be responsible. The chain uses TRBV29-1 and TRBJ1-4; D remains unclear. CDR1 and CDR2 from the germline V gene are SQVTM and ANQGSEA. CDR3 length equals 11 residues. The CDR3 DNA reads as TGCAGCGCCCTCGGTTTGGGAAAAACTGTTTTT. Translating gives CSALGLGKTVF.

This clone has a handful of counts. The rearrangement uses TRBV5-6 and TRBJ2-7; D is tentatively TRBD1 or TRBD2 (6 bases each). Per the germline V gene, CDR1 is SGHDT and CDR2 is YYEEEE. V was cut by 2 bases and J by 7 bases, with 13 bases left in between. The CDR3 loop spans 13 amino acids. The CDR3, as DNA: TGTGCCAGCAGCTTAACAGGGAGGAGAGAGCAGTACTTC. This sequence encodes CASSLTGRREQYF.

The chain combines TRBV28 with TRBJ1-4; 9 positions agree with TRBD1. The CDR3 covers 14 residues. Unmatched junction bases numbered 7, after V lost 3 bases and J lost 11 bases. The germline V gene has CDR1 MDHEN and CDR2 SYDVKM. The DNA for the CDR3 is TGTGCCAGCAGTTTCGGACAGGGGAGGGAGAAACTGTTTTTT. Its translation is CASSFGQGREKLFF.